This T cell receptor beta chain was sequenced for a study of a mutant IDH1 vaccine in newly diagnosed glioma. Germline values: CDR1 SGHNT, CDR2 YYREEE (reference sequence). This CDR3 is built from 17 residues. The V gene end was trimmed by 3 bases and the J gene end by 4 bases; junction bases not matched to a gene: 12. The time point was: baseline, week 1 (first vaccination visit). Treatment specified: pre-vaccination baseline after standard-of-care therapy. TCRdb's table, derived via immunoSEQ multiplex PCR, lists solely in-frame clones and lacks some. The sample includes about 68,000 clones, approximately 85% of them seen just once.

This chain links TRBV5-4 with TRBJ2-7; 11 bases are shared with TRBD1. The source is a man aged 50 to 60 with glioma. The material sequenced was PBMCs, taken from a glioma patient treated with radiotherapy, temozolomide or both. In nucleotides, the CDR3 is TGTGCCAGCAGCTCGCTAACGCAGGACAGGGGGCTTTACGAGCAGTACTTC. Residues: CASSSLTQDRGLYEQYF.